This TCR beta chain was recovered during a study of cytomegalovirus exposure and HLA in healthy donors. Findings and limits, study-wide: In an earlier analysis, productive rearrangement rates for most beta V segments clustered near 87% or 30%. Later work showed greater clonal expansion in HLA-associated TCR beta chains than in equally common others. The later analysis indicated that the majority of CMV-associated TCR beta chains appeared HLA-restricted.

As for this clone: Its antigen is still unknown.

Primers: 60 Vbeta forward and 13 Jbeta reverse. Assay: immunoSEQ multiplex PCR; the TCRdb copy retains only in-frame clones and omits some. The data show some 120,000 clones, around 82% seen once. The sample comprised PBMCs. The source of this sequence is a man between 35 and 55 years old in good health and CMV-seronegative.

CDR3: CASSLVLQGAGQETQYF. The CDR3 region has the DNA TGTGCCAGCAGCTTAGTCCTACAGGGGGCGGGTCAAGAGACCCAGTACTTC. V gene TRBV11-2 combines with J gene TRBJ2-5; 9 nucleotides line up with TRBD1. Germline-derived CDR1 and CDR2 are SGHAT and FQNNGV. V trimming: 1 base; J trimming: 2 bases; junction bases outside the gene matches: 8. There are 17 residues in the CDR3.